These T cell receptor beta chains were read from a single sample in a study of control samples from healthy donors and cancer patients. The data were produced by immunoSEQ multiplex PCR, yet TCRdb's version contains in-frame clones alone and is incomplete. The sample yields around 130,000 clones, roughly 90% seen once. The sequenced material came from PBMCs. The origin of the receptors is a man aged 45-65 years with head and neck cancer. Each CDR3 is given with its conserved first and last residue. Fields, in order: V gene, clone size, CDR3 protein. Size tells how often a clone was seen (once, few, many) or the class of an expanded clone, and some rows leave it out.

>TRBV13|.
CASSSSRTAYEQYF
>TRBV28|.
CASLAGAAYEQYF
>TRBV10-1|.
CASSEGQLGELFF
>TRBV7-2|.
CASSFYPGTGEDGYTF
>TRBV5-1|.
CASSSPAAGAETQYF
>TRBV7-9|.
CASSLEWTNEQYF
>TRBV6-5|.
CASSFTQGSSYEQYF
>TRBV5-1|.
CASSFGTLDNEQFF
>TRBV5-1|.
CASSYLLAGASGELFF
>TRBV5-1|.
CASSSSEPNSPLHF
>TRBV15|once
CATSRDRYQPQHF
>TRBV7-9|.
CASSLGGGLSHEQFF
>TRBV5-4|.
CASSLADITDTQYF
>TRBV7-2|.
CASSLQMGSVTEAFF
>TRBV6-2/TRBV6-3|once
CASSYGGARGTGELFF